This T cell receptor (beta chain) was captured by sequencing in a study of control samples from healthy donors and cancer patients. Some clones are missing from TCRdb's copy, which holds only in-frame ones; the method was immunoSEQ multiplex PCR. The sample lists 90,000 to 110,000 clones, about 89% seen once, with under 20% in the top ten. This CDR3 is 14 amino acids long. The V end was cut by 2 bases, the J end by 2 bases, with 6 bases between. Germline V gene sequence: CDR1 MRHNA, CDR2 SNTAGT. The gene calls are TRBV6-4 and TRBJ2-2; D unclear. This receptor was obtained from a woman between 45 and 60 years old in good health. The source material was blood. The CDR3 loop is CASSDDGNTGELFF. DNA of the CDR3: TGTGCCAGCAGTGACGATGGTAACACCGGGGAGCTGTTTTTT.